The entry below describes one TCR beta chain. Its antigen is unidentified. The germline V gene encodes CDR1 MNHEY and CDR2 SVGEGT. V dropped 1 base and J dropped 3; count of bases not matched to a gene: 9. The CDR3 covers 16 residues. These data come from a study of stem cell transplantation in POMP-related autoinflammatory disease. The wider study: Pre-transplant patients had naive-skewed CD4+ T cells and few CD8+ T cells.

Notes on the study in general: Unique TRB V-J gene pairings were limited in number in patients with PRAID. In patients with PRAID, every analyzed T-cell subset tended to show lower diversity and higher clonality.

Produced via immunoSEQ multiplex PCR; TCRdb's table is partial and in-frame only. The sample yields tens of thousands of clones, roughly 93% seen once. The sequencing here drew on CD4+ T cells from PBMCs, taken after stem cell transplantation. The chain couples TRBV6-2 or TRBV6-3 to TRBJ2-7; TRBD2 matches at 7 bases. The receptor was derived from a human patient with POMP-related autoinflammation and immune dysregulation (PRAID). The graft donor may account for some of the T cells. CDR3 nucleotide sequence: TGTGCCAGCAGTTACTACTTGTGGGAGGGTGGCTACGAGCAGTACTTC. As protein: CASSYYLWEGGYEQYF.